The 2 T cell receptor beta chains reported below all come from one sample, sequenced in a study of OX40 agonist ivuxolimab in advanced cancers. Only in-frame clones appear in the TCRdb table, and some are missing; sequencing was by immunoSEQ multiplex PCR. The top ten clones hold about 0.31% of a sample with tens of thousands of clones, about 89% of them seen once. The sample in question was CD4+ or CD8+ T cells sorted from blood, obtained in a trial of the OX40 agonist ivuxolimab. The receptors were sampled from an adult with an advanced solid tumor such as melanoma, head and neck, liver or kidney cancer.

This sequence joins TRBV10-1 and TRBJ2-2; unclear D gene. The CDR3 is made up of 13 amino acids. Trimming removed 5 bases from V and 1 base from J, with 5 bases in between. Germline V gene lookup returns CDR1 WNHNN and CDR2 SYGVQD (reference sequence). CDR3 in amino acids: CASSLGNTGELFF. As DNA, the CDR3 is TGCGCCAGCAGTTTGGGGAACACCGGGGAGCTGTTTTTT.

This sequence joins TRBV7-9 and TRBJ1-2, with TRBD1 as a possible D gene (5 bases). The germline CDR1 and CDR2 sequences are SEHNR and FQNEAQ (reference sequence). The CDR3 is made up of 15 amino acids. The V gene lost 8 bases and the J gene lost 3 bases, with 19 bases spanning the gap. The CDR3: CASGEGQYKDYGYTF. The DNA of the CDR3 is TGTGCCAGCGGCGAGGGGCAATATAAAGACTATGGCTACACCTTC.